These 22 T cell receptor beta chains were sequenced from one sample in a study of blood T cell repertoires in COVID-19. Profiling relied on immunoSEQ multiplex PCR, and the TCRdb table lists in-frame clones only, not all of them. This table holds just over 650,000 clones, more than 80% found once. The sequenced material came from peripheral blood. The receptors originated from a woman aged 18-29 years with acute or convalescent COVID-19.

V and J are TRBV3-1 (or the pseudogene TRBV3-2) and TRBJ1-4; D not certain. CDR1 and CDR2 (germline): LGHDT, YNNKEL (reference sequence). Between the trimmed V and J ends, which lost 1 base and 0 bases, there was a span of 9 bases. The CDR3 has 16 amino acids. This chain's CDR3 is CASSQGTMATNEKLFF. The CDR3 nucleotides read TGTGCCAGCAGCCAAGGGACTATGGCAACTAATGAAAAACTGTTTTTT.

The chain has TRBV28 and TRBJ1-4, with TRBD1 matching 8 bases. Germline V gene data show CDR1 as MDHEN and CDR2 as SYDVKM. Trimming cost V 7 bases and J 4 bases; bases outside gene matches: 26. The CDR3 contains 21 residues. CDR3 coding DNA: TGTGCCAGCACCTTAGGGTGGATGGCAGGGGGCGAAAAAGGGGTTAATGAAAAACTGTTTTTT. This gives the protein CASTLGWMAGGEKGVNEKLFF.

This chain links TRBV3-1 (or the pseudogene TRBV3-2) with TRBJ2-7; 9 bases match TRBD1. The CDR3 extends over 15 amino acids. Germline V gene sequence: CDR1 LGHDT, CDR2 YNNKEL (reference sequence). V was pared by 6 bases and J by 5 bases, with 11 bases of the junction left unmatched. CDR3 DNA sequence: TGTGCCAGCAGGAAAACCGGGACAGGGAGGAACGAGCAGTACTTC. Amino acid sequence: CASRKTGTGRNEQYF.

This chain links TRBV6-2 or TRBV6-3 with TRBJ1-5, with TRBD1 matching 8 bases. Germline CDR1 is MNHEY and CDR2 is SVGEGT. The CDR3 has 15 residues. With 4 bases clipped from V and 2 bases from J, the junction kept 4 bases outside the gene matches. In nucleotides, the CDR3 is TGTGCCAGCAGTTCAGGGGGCAAAGGCAATCAGCCCCAGCATTTT. Encoded protein: CASSSGGKGNQPQHF.

The chain uses TRBV25-1 and TRBJ1-1, with 9 bases that match TRBD1. CDR1 is MGHDK, CDR2 SYGVNS, per germline. This CDR3 comprises 13 residues. V lost 8 bases and J lost 5; bases outside the gene matches: 6. This CDR3 is CASGTGGWTEAFF. The CDR3 coding sequence is TGTGCCAGCGGAACAGGGGGCTGGACTGAAGCTTTCTTT.

The chain links TRBV2 to TRBJ1-4; tentatively, D is TRBD1 (6 bases). V dropped 2 bases and J dropped 4 bases, with 14 bases sitting between them. CDR3 length equals 16 residues. Looked up from germline, CDR1 is SNHLY and CDR2 is FYNNEI. The CDR3: CASSEKERTVNEKLFF. CDR3 DNA: TGTGCCAGCAGTGAAAAGGAGAGGACAGTTAATGAAAAACTGTTTTTT.

In its sample, this clone was seen a few times. The chain combines TRBV3-1 (or the pseudogene TRBV3-2) with TRBJ2-6, with TRBD1 identical over 7 bases. The germline CDR1 and CDR2 sequences are LGHDT and YNNKEL (reference sequence). The CDR3 runs 17 residues. J was trimmed by 3 bases and V by 4 bases; bases with no gene match: 9. CDR3 residues: CASSPDRSSYGANVLTF. The DNA for the CDR3 is TGTGCCAGCAGCCCGGACAGGAGCTCTTATGGGGCCAACGTCCTGACTTTC.

The gene calls are TRBV9 and TRBJ1-6; no clear D. This CDR3 is built from 16 residues. Germline CDR1 is SGDLS and CDR2 is YYNGEE. Trimming removed 0 bases at V and 7 bases at J, with 14 bases between. CDR3 DNA sequence: TGTGCCAGCAGCGTAGTAGAAGCTGACAACAATTCACCCCTCCACTTT. Translation: CASSVVEADNNSPLHF.

The chain has TRBV3-1 (or the pseudogene TRBV3-2) and TRBJ2-5, with 8 bases that match TRBD1. The CDR3 sequence is 16 residues long. V lost 1 base and J lost 4; bases outside the gene matches: 8. CDR1 is LGHDT, CDR2 YNNKEL, per germline (reference sequence). In DNA, the CDR3 is TGTGCCAGCAGCCAAGCGGCAGGGGGCGCTACAGAGACCCAGTACTTC. Its protein is CASSQAAGGATETQYF.

The chain links TRBV4-1 to TRBJ2-3; perhaps TRBD1 as D (6 bases). The CDR3 runs to 14 residues. The germline CDR1 and CDR2 sequences are MGHRA and YSYEKL. Between the trimmed V and J ends, which lost 2 bases and 6 bases, there was a span of 12 bases. The CDR3 nucleotides read TGCGCCAGCAGCCAATTTGCGAGGGGGGATACGCAGTATTTT. Its translation: CASSQFARGDTQYF.

This chain links TRBV7-6 with TRBJ2-7, with 9 bases aligning to TRBD1. Trimming took 6 bases from V and 0 from J; bases not matched to a gene: 6. The CDR3 extends over 15 amino acids. Germline V gene sequence: CDR1 SGHVS, CDR2 FNYEAQ. CDR3 sequence: CASRRTGESSYEQYF. CDR3 bases: TGTGCCAGCAGACGGACAGGGGAGTCCTCCTACGAGCAGTACTTC.

The chain recombines TRBV5-5 with TRBJ2-3; no clear D gene. Between the trimmed V and J ends, which lost 0 bases and 0 bases, there was a span of 11 bases. The CDR3 extends over 16 amino acids. Germline lookup yields CDR1 SGHKS and CDR2 YYEKEE (reference sequence). The CDR3 DNA reads as TGTGCCAGCAGCTTGGTCGTTCGGGTTAGCACAGATACGCAGTATTTT. Amino acid sequence: CASSLVVRVSTDTQYF.

The chain employs TRBV5-6 and TRBJ2-2; D perhaps matches TRBD2 (6 bases). V lost 3 bases to trimming and J lost 6 bases, with 9 bases between them. The length of the CDR3 is 13 residues. Germline V gene sequence: CDR1 SGHDT, CDR2 YYEEEE. For the CDR3, the DNA is TGTGCCAGCAGCTGGGCGGGGTCCGGGGAGCTGTTTTTT. This encodes CASSWAGSGELFF.

The CDR3 region is CASSQRTVQANYGYTF. In DNA, the CDR3 is TGTGCCAGCAGCCAAAGGACAGTTCAAGCTAACTATGGCTACACCTTC. The rearrangement uses TRBV3-1 (or the pseudogene TRBV3-2) and TRBJ1-2, with TRBD1 as a possible D gene (6 bases). Germline lookup yields CDR1 LGHDT and CDR2 YNNKEL (reference sequence). Between the trimmed V and J ends, which lost 2 bases and 0 bases, there was a span of 13 bases. This CDR3 has 16 amino acids.

This clone was seen a handful of times. The chain joins TRBV6-5 to TRBJ1-2, with D unresolved. CDR1 MNHEY and CDR2 SVGAGI come from the germline V gene. This CDR3 region has 13 residues. Trimming removed 0 bases from V and 4 bases from J, with 6 bases in between. The CDR3: CASSYSYGYGYTF. CDR3 coding DNA: TGTGCCAGCAGTTACTCGTACGGCTATGGCTACACCTTC.

V is TRBV20-1 and J is TRBJ2-7, with 7 bases lining up with TRBD2. Germline CDR1 DFQATT, CDR2 SNEGSKA (reference sequence). The CDR3 is made up of 12 amino acids. V lost 3 bases to trimming and J lost 1 base; unmatched junction nucleotides: 0. CDR3 bases: TGCAGTGCTAGTAGCGGGTCCTACGAGCAGTACTTC. This translates into CSASSGSYEQYF.

Points on this clone: Other DNA sequences in this sample translate to the same CDR3. This chain links TRBV18 with TRBJ1-2, with a tentative D call TRBD1 (6 bases). Germline lookup yields CDR1 KGHSH and CDR2 LQKENI. V dropped 3 bases and J dropped 8 bases, with 13 bases sitting between them. The CDR3 spans 13 residues. For the CDR3, the DNA is TGTGCCAGCTCACCTGGGGGGGGCTACGGCTACACCTTC. Amino acid sequence: CASSPGGGYGYTF.

This clone was observed a handful of times. The V and J genes are TRBV15 and TRBJ2-5; weak D call: TRBD2 (5 bases). The germline V and J ends were trimmed by 1 base and 5 bases, with 14 bases remaining between them. The germline CDR1 and CDR2 sequences are LNHNV and YYDKDF (reference sequence). This CDR3 comprises 15 residues. CDR3 in amino acids: CATSRAVGVLETQYF. In DNA form, the CDR3 reads TGTGCCACCAGCAGAGCAGTCGGGGTGTTGGAGACCCAGTACTTC.

V usage is TRBV5-3 and J usage is TRBJ1-4; perhaps TRBD1 as D (5 bases). TRBV5-3 is placed among ORFs of uncertain function. The CDR3 consists of 12 residues. Trimming took off 5 bases at V and 8 bases at J, with 10 bases between the two ends. This CDR3 reads CARRTPGEKLFF. CDR3 coding DNA: TGTGCCAGAAGGACCCCAGGGGAAAAACTGTTTTTT.

The rearrangement uses TRBV5-1 and TRBJ1-4, with 10 bases aligning to TRBD1. With V trimmed by 2 bases and J by 7 bases, 11 bases remained unmatched. The CDR3 contains 17 residues. Germline values: CDR1 SGHRS, CDR2 YFSETQ. The CDR3 DNA is TGCGCCAGCAGCTTCCGACAGGGGGCGCGTCGCGGTGAAAAACTGTTTTTT. Protein product: CASSFRQGARRGEKLFF.

The chain uses TRBV27 and TRBJ1-6, with D maybe TRBD1 (6 bases). Trimming pared 4 bases from V and 14 bases from J, leaving 18 bases between. Germline CDR1 is MNHEY and CDR2 is SMNVEV (reference sequence). CDR3 size: 14 residues. The CDR3 region is CASSSPTVGATLHF. In nucleotides, the CDR3 is TGTGCCAGCAGTTCCCCGACGGTGGGGGCCACCCTCCACTTT.

The rearrangement joins TRBV2 to TRBJ1-2, with D uncertain. Per germline, CDR1 SNHLY and CDR2 FYNNEI. V lost 3 bases and J 3 bases, leaving 14 bases between the germline ends. The CDR3 sequence is 15 residues long. CDR3 in DNA: TGTGCCAGCAGTGATGAGGTCAGTTCCTACTATGGCTACACCTTC. This gives the protein CASSDEVSSYYGYTF.